This T cell receptor (beta chain) was recovered during a study of human T cells and chemical hapten exposure. Sample time point: pre-sensitization, week 0. Treatment here: therapeutic diphenylcyclopropenone sensitization with weekly scalp DPC. Donation of samples came from alopecia patients who were 18 to 70 years old and suitable for DPC. V lost 7 bases and J lost 1, with 12 bases in between. The CDR3 totals 14 residues. From germline, CDR1 is MNHEY and CDR2 SVGEGT. TCRdb reanalysed the RACE reads using MiXCR and keeps one entry per CDR3 protein. The profile shows around 250,000 distinct CDR3 sequences, about 9% of them singletons. This clonotype occurred a few times.

The receptor was isolated from a woman in her 40s with alopecia areata. Some clones in this sample may be carry-over from other donors' samples. The sequenced sample was whole blood, obtained in connection with sensitization to the hapten diphenylcyclopropenone (DPC). The chain combines TRBV6-2 or TRBV6-3 with TRBJ2-3; TRBD2 is a possible D gene (6 bases). The CDR3 region is CASKAWRGTDTQYF. Written as DNA, the CDR3 is TGTGCCAGCAAGGCCTGGAGGGGCACAGATACGCAGTATTTT.